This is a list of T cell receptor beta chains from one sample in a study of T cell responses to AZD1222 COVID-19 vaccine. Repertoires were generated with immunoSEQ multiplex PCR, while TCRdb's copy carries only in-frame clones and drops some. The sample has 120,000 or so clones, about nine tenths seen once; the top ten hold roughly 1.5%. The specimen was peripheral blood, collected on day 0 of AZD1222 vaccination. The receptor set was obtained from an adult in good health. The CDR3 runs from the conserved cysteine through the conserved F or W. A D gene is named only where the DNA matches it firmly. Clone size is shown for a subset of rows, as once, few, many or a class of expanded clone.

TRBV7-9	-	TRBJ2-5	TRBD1	CASSLRRTGAQETQYF	TGTGCCAGCAGCTTACGCCGGACAGGGGCCCAAGAGACCCAGTACTTC
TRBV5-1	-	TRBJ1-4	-	CASSRADTAGEKLFF	TGCGCCAGCAGCCGCGCCGACACGGCGGGGGAAAAACTGTTTTTT
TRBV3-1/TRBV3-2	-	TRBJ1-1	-	CASSQPDLLRTEAFF	TGTGCCAGCAGCCAACCTGACCTACTCCGGACTGAAGCTTTCTTT
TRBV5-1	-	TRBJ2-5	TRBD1	CASSLAGNPTGFFLQQETQYF	TGCGCCAGCAGCTTGGCTGGTAACCCGACAGGGTTTTTTCTACAGCAAGAGACCCAGTACTTC
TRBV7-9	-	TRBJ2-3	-	CASSLSTDTQYF	TGTGCCAGCAGCCTCAGCACAGATACGCAGTATTTT
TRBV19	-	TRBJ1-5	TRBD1	CASSGGQDNQPQHF	TGTGCCAGTAGTGGGGGACAGGACAATCAGCCCCAGCATTTT
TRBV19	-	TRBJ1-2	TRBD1	CASSGSGTGGYGYTF	TGTGCCAGTAGTGGATCCGGGACAGGGGGCTATGGCTACACCTTC
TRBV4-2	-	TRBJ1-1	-	CASSQEGGMNTEAFF	TGTGCCAGCAGCCAAGAGGGGGGAATGAACACTGAAGCTTTCTTT
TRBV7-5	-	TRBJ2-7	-	CVRGGSWEFWNFTSNHYEQYF	TGTGTCAGAGGAGGGTCGTGGGAATTTTGGAATTTCACCTCAAACCACTACGAGCAGTACTTC
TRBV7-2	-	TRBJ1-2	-	CASSLAVLRGYTF	TGTGCCAGCAGCTTAGCCGTGCTTCGGGGCTACACCTTC
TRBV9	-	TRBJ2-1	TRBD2	CASSVTSGGAVLDEQFF	TGTGCCAGCAGCGTTACTAGCGGGGGGGCCGTTCTAGATGAGCAGTTCTTC
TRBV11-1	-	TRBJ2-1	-	CASSPRSLFGEQFF	TGTGCCAGCAGCCCCAGGTCGTTATTCGGGGAGCAGTTCTTC
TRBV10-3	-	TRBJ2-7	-	CAIHRDIAYEQYF	TGTGCCATCCACCGGGACATAGCCTACGAGCAGTACTTC
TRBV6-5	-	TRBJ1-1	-	CASTGGMNTEAFF	TGTGCCAGCACCGGTGGAATGAACACTGAAGCTTTCTTT
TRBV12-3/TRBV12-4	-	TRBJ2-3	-	CATTRMWDTQYF	TGTGCCACCACTAGGATGTGGGATACGCAGTATTTT
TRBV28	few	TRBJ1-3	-	CASSIPSHSGNTIYF	TGTGCCAGCAGTATTCCCAGTCACTCTGGAAACACCATATATTTT
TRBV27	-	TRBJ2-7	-	CASSLSPEYEQYF	TGTGCCAGCAGTTTATCCCCGGAATACGAGCAGTACTTC
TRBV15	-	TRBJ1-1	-	CATSRVAGVPPEAFF	TGTGCCACCAGCAGAGTGGCAGGGGTCCCCCCTGAAGCTTTCTTT
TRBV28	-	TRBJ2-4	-	CASSPWQGRNIQYF	TGTGCCAGCAGTCCCTGGCAGGGTAGAAACATTCAGTACTTC
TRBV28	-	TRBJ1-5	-	CASTSGLNQPQHF	TGTGCCAGCACCTCAGGTCTCAATCAGCCCCAGCATTTT
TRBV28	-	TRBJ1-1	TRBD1	CASRRQGETEAFF	TGTGCCAGCAGGCGACAGGGTGAAACTGAAGCTTTCTTT
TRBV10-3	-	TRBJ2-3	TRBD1	CAPTQDRVKDTQYF	TGTGCCCCAACACAGGACAGGGTCAAGGATACGCAGTATTTT
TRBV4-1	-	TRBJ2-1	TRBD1	CASSQVWIRQGNYNEQFF	TGCGCCAGCAGCCAAGTATGGATACGACAGGGGAACTACAATGAGCAGTTCTTC
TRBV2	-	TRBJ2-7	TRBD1	CASSPWTGGVYEQYF	TGTGCCAGCAGCCCTTGGACAGGGGGGGTCTACGAGCAGTACTTC
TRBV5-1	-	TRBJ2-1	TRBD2	CASSPGTSGVQFNEQFF	TGCGCCAGCAGCCCGGGGACTAGCGGGGTCCAATTCAATGAGCAGTTCTTC
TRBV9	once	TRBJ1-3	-	CASSVGSRGGRYGNTIYF	TGTGCCAGCAGCGTAGGTAGTCGGGGAGGAAGGTATGGAAACACCATATATTTT
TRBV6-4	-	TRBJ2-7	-	CASTRRREWEPYEQYF	TGTGCCAGCACCCGTAGGAGGGAGTGGGAGCCCTACGAGCAGTACTTC
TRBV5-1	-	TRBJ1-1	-	CASRFLGPTEAFF	TGCGCCAGCAGATTTCTAGGGCCCACTGAAGCTTTCTTT
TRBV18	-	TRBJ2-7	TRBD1	CASSSGQGREQYF	TGTGCCAGCTCATCGGGACAGGGGCGCGAGCAGTACTTC
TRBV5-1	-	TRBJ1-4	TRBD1	CASSLGTGGHNEKLFF	TGCGCCAGCAGCCTGGGGACAGGGGGGCATAATGAAAAACTGTTTTTT
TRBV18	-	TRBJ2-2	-	CASSPGGFTGELFF	TGTGCCAGCTCACCAGGGGGGTTCACCGGGGAGCTGTTTTTT
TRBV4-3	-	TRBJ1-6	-	CASSQDRGSPLHF	TGCGCCAGCAGCCAAGACCGCGGGTCACCCCTCCACTTT
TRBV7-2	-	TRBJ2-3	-	CASSSYLGTDTQYF	TGTGCCAGCAGCTCTTACCTTGGGACAGATACGCAGTATTTT
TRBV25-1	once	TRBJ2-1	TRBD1	CASRPPWSGTGSGEQFF	TGTGCCAGCCGGCCCCCTTGGTCCGGGACAGGGAGTGGTGAGCAGTTCTTC
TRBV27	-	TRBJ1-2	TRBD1	CASSGGHRGDLGYTF	TGTGCCAGCAGTGGAGGGCACAGGGGGGACCTTGGCTACACCTTC
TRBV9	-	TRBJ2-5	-	CASSVASGLVETQYF	TGTGCCAGCAGCGTAGCTTCAGGGTTAGTGGAGACCCAGTACTTC
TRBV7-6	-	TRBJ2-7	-	CASSFGLGGTYEQYF	TGTGCCAGCAGCTTCGGTTTAGGGGGGACCTACGAGCAGTACTTC
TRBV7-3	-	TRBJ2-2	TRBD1	CASSTLTGGFGELFF	TGTGCCAGCAGCACTCTGACAGGGGGCTTCGGGGAGCTGTTTTTT
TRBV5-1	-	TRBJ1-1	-	CASSPWTLSKMNTEAFF	TGCGCCAGCAGCCCTTGGACGTTGTCCAAAATGAACACTGAAGCTTTCTTT
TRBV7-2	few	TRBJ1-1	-	CASSLLPGTFERTEAFF	TGTGCCAGCAGCTTACTCCCCGGGACATTCGAGCGAACTGAAGCTTTCTTT
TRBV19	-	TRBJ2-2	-	CASSPQTQGGELFF	TGTGCCAGTAGCCCCCAGACCCAGGGCGGGGAGCTGTTTTTT
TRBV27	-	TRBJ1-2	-	CASRKGSTGSYGYTF	TGTGCCAGCAGAAAAGGATCTACAGGGTCCTATGGCTACACCTTC
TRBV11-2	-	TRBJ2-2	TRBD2	CASSPGLAGGTNTGELFF	TGTGCCAGCAGTCCCGGACTAGCGGGGGGGACGAACACCGGGGAGCTGTTTTTT
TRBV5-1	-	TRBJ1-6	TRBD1	CASSSRTGTNSPLHF	TGCGCCAGCAGCTCACGGACAGGGACTAATTCACCCCTCCACTTT
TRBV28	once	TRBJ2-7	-	CASTETQTGPHLEQYF	TGTGCCAGCACCGAGACACAGACAGGCCCTCACCTTGAGCAGTACTTC